The clone carrying this TCR beta chain appeared a single time. The study recruited people aged roughly 18 to 100 years across about two dozen US areas. Cohort allocation depended upon clinical history that participants reported. Germline loops: CDR1 LNHDA, CDR2 SQIVND (reference sequence). Trimming shortened V by 1 base and J by 2 bases, and 14 bases separated the two germline ends. CDR3 size: 16 residues. The data are from a study of blood T cell repertoires in COVID-19. Whole-study context: The United States, Italy and Spain were the sources of the acute and convalescent COVID-19 samples.

In the authors' workflow: Amplification of reference gene primers was used by the study to estimate nucleated cell counts. Sequencing used immunoSEQ multiplex PCR; TCRdb keeps in-frame clones, though not all of them. The D gene and trimming were derived from the DNA, and the V and J assignments and clone size from that table. The sample records 300,000 to 350,000 clones, 90% being singletons. The source material was PBMCs or T cells enriched from blood (not recorded which). V and J are TRBV19 and TRBJ1-2; D is uncertain. The sequence was obtained from a woman aged 18-29 years with acute COVID-19. The DNA of the CDR3 is TGTGCCAGTAGTATAGGAGGCGAGGGATCGAACTATGGCTACACCTTC. This codes for CASSIGGEGSNYGYTF. The full variable domain, rest sourced from reference TRBV19 and TRBJ1-2, is DGGITQSPKYLFRKEGQNVTLSCEQNLNHDAMYWYRQDPGQGLRLIYYSQIVNDFQKGDIAEGYSVSREKKESFPLTVTSAQKNPTAFYLCASSIGGEGSNYGYTFGSGTRLTVV.